These 20 T cell receptor beta chains were sequenced from one sample in a study of T cells in Graves' hyperthyroidism and ophthalmopathy. The CDR3 regions of TCR beta were amplified from RNA transcripts. Primed by the HTBI set, a first-round RT-PCR was run on the TCR CDR3. Using its own MiXCR run on the multiplex PCR reads, TCRdb lists one record per CDR3 protein. The sample consists of around 520,000 distinct CDR3 sequences, approximately 15% of them appearing once. The specimen was blood. These receptors all stem from a woman in her forties with Graves' hyperthyroidism.

This clonotype was observed many times. V and J are TRBV2 and TRBJ1-4, with D hard to call. Trimming removed 4 bases at V and 0 bases at J, with 6 bases between. The CDR3 is made up of 14 amino acids. Germline lookup yields CDR1 SNHLY and CDR2 FYNNEI. CDR3 nucleotide sequence: TGTGCCAGCAGTGGTAGCACAACTAATGAAAAACTGTTTTTT. Amino acids: CASSGSTTNEKLFF.

This clonotype was seen many times. V gene TRBV27 combines with J gene TRBJ2-7; the match to TRBD2 covers 9 bases. Germline CDR1 reads MNHEY; CDR2 reads SMNVEV (reference sequence). J lost 4 bases, V lost 3 bases, and 4 bases had no gene match. CDR3 length: 14 amino acids. The CDR3 is CASSFSGRSYEQYF. The CDR3 region has the DNA TGTGCCAGCAGTTTCAGCGGGAGGAGTTACGAGCAGTACTTC.

This clonotype was detected many times. This sequence joins TRBV20-1 and TRBJ2-1, with 9 bases lining up with TRBD2. Germline V CDR1 and CDR2: DFQATT, SNEGSKA (reference sequence). V was clipped by 0 bases and J by 6 bases; unmatched bases: 9. This CDR3 has 16 residues. DNA for the CDR3: TGCAGTGCTAGAGATCCCGCGGGAGGGAAGCCCAATGAGCAGTTCTTC. Encoded protein: CSARDPAGGKPNEQFF.

J is TRBJ2-6 and V is TRBV28; D may correspond to TRBD1 or TRBD2 (5 bases each). The V gene lost 7 bases and the J gene lost 4 bases, with 17 bases spanning the gap. The CDR3 has 16 amino acids. In germline, CDR1 is MDHEN, CDR2 SYDVKM. This CDR3 is CASTPHGGSGANVLTF. Here the CDR3 DNA reads TGTGCCAGCACCCCTCATGGGGGATCCGGGGCCAACGTCCTGACTTTC.

Comment on this clonotype: A single base separates this from a much larger clone, so it may be a read error. The V call is TRBV2, the J call TRBJ1-2, with a possible D match to TRBD1 (5 bases). Trimming took 3 bases from V and 3 from J, leaving 14 bases between them. The length of the CDR3 is 15 residues. The germline V gene encodes CDR1 SNHLY and CDR2 FYNNEI. The CDR3 spells CASSEGREIDYGYTF. The CDR3, as DNA: TGTGCCAGCAGTGAGGGACGGGAGATCGACTATGGCTACACCTTC.

The gene calls are TRBV6-1 and TRBJ2-6; D tentatively fits TRBD1 or TRBD2 (6 bases each). Germline CDR1 and CDR2: MNHNS and SASEGT. This CDR3 has 17 amino acids. V gave up 7 bases and J gave up 0 bases, with 16 bases separating them. The CDR3 protein is CASTDGGHRSGANVLTF. The CDR3 nucleotides are TGTGCCAGCACCGACGGGGGACACCGCTCTGGGGCCAACGTCCTGACTTTC.

The count of this clonotype is one. The V gene is TRBV4-1, the J gene TRBJ1-4; D is unclear. V lost 7 bases to trimming and J lost 3 bases, with 12 bases between them. CDR3 length: 14 residues. From germline, CDR1 is MGHRA and CDR2 YSYEKL. The CDR3 loop reads CASTWTASNEKLFF. CDR3 DNA: TGCGCCAGCACCTGGACGGCCTCTAATGAAAAACTGTTTTTT.

This clonotype was counted between two and nine times. The genes are TRBV7-2 and TRBJ2-3; the match to TRBD1 covers 9 bases. V lost 5 bases and J lost 0; bases outside the gene matches: 9. This CDR3 comprises 17 residues. Germline V gene lookup returns CDR1 SGHTA and CDR2 FQGNSA. The CDR3 region has the DNA TGTGCCAGCAGCCCCCGACAGGGGGGGGGTAGCACAGATACGCAGTATTTT. This sequence encodes CASSPRQGGGSTDTQYF. Drawing the rest from reference TRBV7-2 and TRBJ2-3, the complete variable domain is GAGVSQSPSNKVTEKGKDVELRCDPISGHTALYWYRQSLGQGLEFLIYFQGNSAPDKSGLPSDRFSAERTGGSVSTLTIQRTQQEDSAVYLCASSPRQGGGSTDTQYFGPGTRLTVL.

This clonotype came up a few times. The gene calls are TRBV25-1 and TRBJ2-1; 8 bases agree with TRBD2. V lost 7 bases, J lost 9 bases, and 8 bases stayed unmatched. CDR3 length: 13 residues. CDR1 is MGHDK and CDR2 is SYGVNS in the germline V gene. CDR3 sequence reads: CASIGPGRAEQFF. In nucleotides, the CDR3 is TGTGCCAGCATCGGGCCCGGGAGGGCTGAGCAGTTCTTC.

This clonotype came up many times. The J gene is TRBJ2-7, the V gene TRBV20-1; D not certain. The CDR3 covers 12 residues. Trimming shortened V by 6 bases and J by 4 bases, and 13 bases separated the two germline ends. Per the germline V gene, CDR1 is DFQATT and CDR2 is SNEGSKA (reference sequence). CDR3 amino acids: CSAIKEAYEQYF. CDR3 in DNA: TGCAGTGCGATCAAAGAGGCGTACGAGCAGTACTTC.

This clonotype was recorded at least ten times. The rearrangement uses TRBV4-1 and TRBJ1-1; unclear D gene. Germline values: CDR1 MGHRA, CDR2 YSYEKL. The CDR3 is 14 residues long. Trimming left V 0 bases short and J 6 bases short, with 11 bases between. This chain's CDR3 is CASSQDPGMAEAFF. CDR3 nucleotide sequence: TGCGCCAGCAGCCAAGATCCGGGGATGGCTGAAGCTTTCTTT.

As regards this clonotype: Just one base apart from a much larger clone, this may be a read error. The chain is built from TRBV20-1 and TRBJ1-1; TRBD1 aligns across 10 bases. The CDR3 is made up of 17 amino acids. CDR1 is DFQATT and CDR2 is SNEGSKA in the germline V gene (reference sequence). The CDR3 loop reads CSARDLGQGLKKAEASF. The CDR3, as DNA: TGCAGTGCTAGAGATCTGGGACAGGGGTTGAAGAAGGCTGAAGCTTCCTTT.

At least ten counts were recorded for this clonotype. The V gene is TRBV5-1, the J gene TRBJ2-4; 8 bases are a match to TRBD1. CDR1 and CDR2 (germline): SGHRS, YFSETQ. This CDR3 has 16 amino acids. V shed 0 bases and J 3 bases; nucleotides not matched to a gene: 5. CDR3 sequence reads: CASSLDRGVSKNIQYF. The CDR3 DNA is TGCGCCAGCAGCTTGGACAGGGGGGTGAGCAAAAACATTCAGTACTTC.

In its sample, this clonotype was seen many times. V gene TRBV12-3 or TRBV12-4 combines with J gene TRBJ2-7; TRBD1 matches 10 bases. This CDR3 contains 15 residues. J gave up 2 bases and V 5 bases, and 6 bases lay outside the gene matches. CDR3 in DNA: TGTGCCAGCAGTCCGGACAGGGGGGGTCCCTACGAGCAGTACTTC. Its translation: CASSPDRGGPYEQYF.

This clonotype was detected ten times or more. This chain uses TRBV29-1 with TRBJ2-1, with 11 nucleotides matching TRBD1. From germline, CDR1 is SQVTM and CDR2 ANQGSEA. The V segment lost 7 bases and the J segment 4 bases; nucleotides outside the gene matches: 3. The CDR3 sequence is 13 residues long. The CDR3 sequence is CSEGQGDYNEQFF. For the CDR3, the DNA is TGCAGCGAGGGACAGGGGGATTACAATGAGCAGTTCTTC.

At least ten counts were recorded for this clonotype. The chain couples TRBV11-2 to TRBJ2-1; TRBD2 matches 9 bases. This CDR3 is built from 14 residues. Germline V gene lookup returns CDR1 SGHAT and CDR2 FQNNGV. Losses at the gene ends were 5 bases for V and 8 bases for J; bases not matched to a gene: 7. CDR3 sequence (DNA): TGTGCCAGCAGCGCGGGAGGGCCTTCCGATGAGCAGTTCTTC. Its translation is CASSAGGPSDEQFF.

This clonotype has at least ten counts. This CDR3 is CASRLAGGSEQFF. The CDR3 DNA follows: TGTGCCAGTAGACTAGCGGGAGGTTCTGAGCAGTTCTTC. The chain combines TRBV19 with TRBJ2-1; 12 nucleotides agree with TRBD2. The ends lost 6 bases at V and 9 bases at J; junction bases unmatched: 3. This CDR3 contains 13 residues. Per the germline V gene, CDR1 is LNHDA and CDR2 is SQIVND (reference sequence).

As concerns this clonotype: Given a much more abundant clone one base away, this may be a read error. The chain couples TRBV30 to TRBJ1-2, with 9 bases matching TRBD1. With V trimmed by 4 bases and J by 4 bases, 7 bases remained unmatched. Germline CDR1 and CDR2: GTSNPN and SVGIG (reference sequence). This CDR3 comprises 14 residues. The CDR3 loop is CAWNGGTGSYGYTF. CDR3 nucleotide sequence: TGTGCCTGGAATGGCGGGACAGGGTCCTATGGCTACACCTTC.

This clonotype showed up many times. The CDR3 reads CASSPLGQGNTIYF. As DNA, the CDR3 is TGTGCCAGCAGCCCATTAGGGCAGGGAAACACCATATATTTT. The rearrangement uses TRBV27 and TRBJ1-3, with D unclear. V shed 6 bases and J shed 4 bases, with 13 bases lying between them. CDR1 and CDR2 from the germline V gene are MNHEY and SMNVEV (reference sequence). The CDR3 consists of 14 residues.

The chain links TRBV30 to TRBJ2-7, with D possibly being TRBD1 or TRBD2 (6 bases each). The CDR3 runs to 16 residues. Trimming cost V 3 bases and J 6 bases, with 24 bases left between them. The germline V gene encodes CDR1 GTSNPN and CDR2 SVGIG (reference sequence). This chain's CDR3 is CAWRVSGEEWRCEQYF. DNA of the CDR3: TGTGCCTGGAGGGTATCAGGGGAGGAGTGGCGCTGCGAGCAGTACTTC. The full variable domain, its missing parts supplied by reference TRBV30 and TRBJ2-7, is SQTIHQWPATLVQPVGSPLSLECTVEGTSNPNLYWYRQAAGRGLQLLFYSVGIGQISSEVPQNLSASRPQDRQFILSSKKLLLSDSGFYLCAWRVSGEEWRCEQYFGPGTRLTVT.